Shown below are 12 T cell receptor beta chains from a single sample sequenced in a study of OX40 agonist ivuxolimab in advanced cancers. TCRdb's copy holds only in-frame clones and misses some; the assay was immunoSEQ multiplex PCR. In the table there are about 51,000 clones, about 86% of which are singletons. The material was CD4+ or CD8+ T cells sorted from blood, obtained in a trial of the OX40 agonist ivuxolimab. These receptors all come from an adult with an advanced solid tumor such as melanoma, head and neck, liver or kidney cancer.

The rearrangement links TRBV7-2 to TRBJ2-5; D possibly corresponds to TRBD1 (7 bases). CDR3 length: 15 amino acids. V lost 0 bases and J lost 2, with 10 bases in between. Germline V gene lookup returns CDR1 SGHTA and CDR2 FQGNSA. The CDR3 loop reads CASSLAAGGQETQYF. In DNA, the CDR3 is TGTGCCAGCAGCTTAGCTGCAGGGGGGCAAGAGACCCAGTACTTC.

The V call is TRBV10-3, the J call TRBJ2-6, with unresolved D. CDR3 size: 18 residues. Germline V CDR1 and CDR2: ENHRY, SYGVKD. Trimming took off 3 bases at V and 0 bases at J, with 15 bases between the two ends. CDR3 DNA sequence: TGTGCCATCAGTGACCCCCATTGGGGTAGCTCTGGGGCCAACGTCCTGACTTTC. Translation gives CAISDPHWGSSGANVLTF.

The V call is TRBV21-1, the J call TRBJ2-7. TRBV21-1 corresponds to a pseudogene. This CDR3 spans 15 amino acids. CDR3 coding DNA: TGTGCCAGCAAGGGAAGGGTCACCCGAAGATACGAGCAGTACTTC. Amino acids: CASKGRVTRRYEQYF.

This clone was detected only a few times. V gene TRBV7-9 combines with J gene TRBJ2-7; 8 nucleotides agree with TRBD1. The V segment lost 5 bases and the J segment 6 bases; nucleotides outside the gene matches: 3. There are 12 residues in the CDR3. Germline V gives CDR1 SEHNR, CDR2 FQNEAQ (reference sequence). CDR3 DNA: TGTGCCAGCAGCCGGACAGGGATCGAGCAGTACTTC. It is translated as CASSRTGIEQYF.

Note on this clone: Other DNA sequences from this sample encode an identical CDR3 as well. This sequence joins TRBV7-9 and TRBJ1-3; D remains ambiguous. Germline CDR1 reads SEHNR; CDR2 reads FQNEAQ (reference sequence). The CDR3 totals 14 residues. Deletions cut 0 bases from V and 4 bases from J, with 7 bases between. This CDR3 reads CASSLAGSGNTIYF. CDR3 nucleotide sequence: TGTGCCAGCAGCTTAGCGGGGTCAGGAAACACCATATATTTT.

The V call is TRBV10-3, the J call TRBJ2-5; TRBD2 matches 12 bases. CDR1 and CDR2 from the germline V gene are ENHRY and SYGVKD. CDR3 length: 15 residues. V was clipped by 5 bases and J by 4 bases; unmatched bases: 5. CDR3 nucleotide sequence: TGTGCCATCAGTCTACTAGCGGGGGGTGTAGAGACCCAGTACTTC. Encoded protein: CAISLLAGGVETQYF.

V usage is TRBV6-1 and J usage is TRBJ2-7; D not certain. Germline CDR1 reads MNHNS; CDR2 reads SASEGT. This CDR3 has 12 amino acids. Trimming stripped 2 bases from V and 3 bases from J, with 5 bases between. Here the CDR3 reads CASSETLYEQYF. The CDR3 bases are TGTGCCAGCAGTGAAACCCTCTACGAGCAGTACTTC.

The chain uses TRBV6-4 and TRBJ2-7, with TRBD1 as a possible D gene (6 bases). Germline V gives CDR1 MRHNA, CDR2 SNTAGT. The CDR3 is 13 residues long. With 4 bases removed from V and 4 bases from J, the gap between germline ends came to 11 bases. As DNA, the CDR3 is TGTGCCAGCAGTGCCGAACAGGGATACGAGCAGTACTTC. Its translation: CASSAEQGYEQYF.

This sequence joins TRBV5-1 and TRBJ1-4, with D maybe TRBD1 (6 bases). Germline loops: CDR1 SGHRS, CDR2 YFSETQ. Trimming cost V 4 bases and J 2 bases, with 12 bases left between them. This CDR3 spans 15 amino acids. DNA of the CDR3: TGCGCCAGCAGCCCCCAGGGGCTGACTAATGAAAAACTGTTTTTT. This gives the protein CASSPQGLTNEKLFF.

V gene TRBV9 combines with J gene TRBJ1-4; D call uncertain. The CDR3 spans 12 residues. Germline V gene sequence: CDR1 SGDLS, CDR2 YYNGEE. Trimming cost V 6 bases and J 7 bases, with 10 bases left between them. CDR3 residues: CASMPTGEKLFF. CDR3 DNA: TGTGCCAGCATGCCGACGGGTGAAAAACTGTTTTTT.

The chain is built from TRBV6-1 and TRBJ1-1, with D uncertain. The CDR3 totals 13 residues. From germline, CDR1 is MNHNS and CDR2 SASEGT. V lost 2 bases and J 11 bases, leaving 15 bases between the germline ends. CDR3 region: CASSEYPGSRAFF. The CDR3, as DNA: TGTGCCAGCAGTGAATATCCGGGGTCGCGGGCTTTCTTT.

The CDR3 nucleotides read TGTGCCAGCAGCCTGGACAGAACCGCAACTAATGAAAAACTGTTTTTT. As protein: CASSLDRTATNEKLFF. The chain combines TRBV4-2 with TRBJ1-4, with a tentative D call TRBD1 (6 bases). The germline CDR1 and CDR2 sequences are LGHNA and YNFKEQ. The CDR3 is 16 residues long. Trimming cost V 4 bases and J 0 bases, with 12 bases left between them.